Each of the 15 T cell receptor beta chains below was sequenced from the same sample in a study of blood T cells in healthy people across ages. With a J-beta primer mix and a sample-barcoded 5' primer, a second PCR ran about 7 to 12 cycles. TCRdb independently ran MiXCR on the 5' RACE reads; one entry per CDR3 protein. The sample shows hundreds of thousands of distinct CDR3 sequences, 25% of them seen only once. These data were also reused for a study on T cells of mothers and their children.

The sample was blood. The receptors were gathered from a boy aged 5-17 years in good health.

The chain links TRBV3-1 to TRBJ2-5, with D possibly being TRBD1 (5 bases). The J call is in doubt because the DNA end fits TRBJ2-7 better. This CDR3 is built from 14 residues. The germline CDR1 and CDR2 sequences are LGHDT and YNNKEL (reference sequence). CDR3 sequence reads: CASSRTGLNYEQYF. The CDR3 bases are TGTGCCAGCAGCCGAACAGGCCTGAACTACGAGCAGTACTTC.

This clonotype was seen only a few times. The chain joins TRBV7-2 to TRBJ2-3, with TRBD2 matching over 10 bases. The germline gives CDR1 SGHTA, CDR2 FQGNSA. The CDR3 contains 17 residues. V shed 3 bases, J shed 1 base, and the junction held 7 bases outside the gene matches. CDR3 in amino acids: CASSLAILAGRTDTQYF. In DNA form, the CDR3 reads TGTGCCAGCAGCTTGGCGATACTAGCGGGGCGCACAGATACGCAGTATTTT.

The V gene is TRBV4-1, the J gene TRBJ1-4, with D possibly matching TRBD1 (6 bases). CDR1 is MGHRA, CDR2 YSYEKL, per germline. The CDR3 spans 16 residues. V was trimmed by 3 bases and J by 4 bases, leaving 15 bases between them. CDR3 amino acids: CASSQTRRGGNEKLFF. In DNA form, the CDR3 reads TGCGCCAGCAGCCAGACGAGGAGGGGGGGTAATGAAAAACTGTTTTTT.

V is TRBV6-2 or TRBV6-3 and J is TRBJ2-4; D not resolved. The CDR3 covers 17 residues. Germline assignment: CDR1 MNHEY and CDR2 SVGEGT. The germline V and J ends were trimmed by 2 bases and 1 base, with 15 bases remaining between them. DNA for the CDR3: TGTGCCAGCAGTTACGTTTCGGGCCGTGACGCCAAAAACATTCAGTACTTC. Translated, it gives CASSYVSGRDAKNIQYF.

This clonotype has only a few counts. The genes are TRBV5-1 and TRBJ2-7; 8 bases align to TRBD1. Germline trimming cut 5 bases from V and 5 bases from J; bases unmatched to any gene: 6. The CDR3 loop spans 13 amino acids. Per the germline V gene, CDR1 is SGHRS and CDR2 is YFSETQ. The CDR3 loop is CASRGQGPDEQYF. The CDR3 DNA is TGCGCCAGCAGAGGACAGGGTCCGGACGAGCAGTACTTC.

The rearrangement links TRBV15 to TRBJ2-1; D may be TRBD1 or TRBD2 (5 bases each). The end of the DNA is better explained by TRBJ2-5, so the J call may be wrong. There are 14 residues in the CDR3. The germline gives CDR1 LNHNV, CDR2 YYDKDF (reference sequence). The CDR3 here is CATSRDRGDETQYF. Here the CDR3 DNA reads TGTGCCACCAGCAGAGATCGGGGCGATGAGACCCAGTACTTC.

J is TRBJ1-1 and V is TRBV28; D perhaps matches TRBD1 (6 bases). Trimming shortened V by 8 bases and J by 0 bases, and 13 bases separated the two germline ends. Germline-derived CDR1 and CDR2 are MDHEN and SYDVKM. The CDR3 length is 14 residues. The CDR3 spells CASLWGHLNTEAFF. The CDR3 nucleotides are TGTGCCAGCCTATGGGGACACTTGAACACTGAAGCTTTCTTT. Supplemented by reference TRBV28 and TRBJ1-1, the full variable domain reads DVKVTQSSRYLVKRTGEKVFLECVQDMDHENMFWYRQDPGLGLRLIYFSYDVKMKEKGDIPEGYSVSREKKERFSLILESASTNQTSMYLCASLWGHLNTEAFFGQGTRLTVV.

The chain carries TRBV7-2 and TRBJ2-7, with D unclear. This CDR3 has 13 residues. Germline assignment: CDR1 SGHTA and CDR2 FQGNSA. The V end lost 5 bases, the J end lost 3 bases, and 11 bases lay between the germline ends. The CDR3 loop is CASSRMTSYEQYF. The DNA for the CDR3 is TGTGCCAGCAGCCGGATGACCAGCTACGAGCAGTACTTC.

The gene calls are TRBV20-1 and TRBJ2-1, with 10 positions matching TRBD2. TRBJ2-7 matches the DNA end more closely, so the J call is doubtful. Germline V gene lookup returns CDR1 DFQATT and CDR2 SNEGSKA (reference sequence). This CDR3 has 16 amino acids. The CDR3, as DNA: TGCAGTGCTAGAATAGCGGGGGGAAAGGGGTTGAGCGAGCAGTACTTC. Translation gives CSARIAGGKGLSEQYF.

There are a few counts of this clonotype. The chain is built from TRBV7-9 and TRBJ2-7; D uncertain. Germline values: CDR1 SEHNR, CDR2 FQNEAQ (reference sequence). The CDR3 totals 12 residues. Trimming shortened V by 6 bases and J by 6 bases, and 12 bases separated the two germline ends. For the CDR3, the DNA is TGTGCCAGCAGAGGTGGAATGGGCGAGCAGTACTTC. Translation gives CASRGGMGEQYF.

This clonotype was seen a few times. The chain couples TRBV21-1 to TRBJ1-2; TRBD1 is taken as the D call from the table, unchecked against the DNA. TRBV21-1 is shown as a pseudogene. CDR3 length equals 16 residues. Written as DNA, the CDR3 is TGTGCCAGCAGCAAACTAGGGGCTACAGCTAACTATGGCTACACCTTC. It codes for CASSKLGATANYGYTF.

Notes on this clonotype: At one end, the junction sequence differs from germline, possibly due to a read error. The V and J genes are TRBV3-1 and TRBJ1-2; D might be TRBD1 (5 bases). CDR1 is LGHDT, CDR2 YNNKEL, per germline (reference sequence). This CDR3 is 16 amino acids long. This CDR3 reads CASTQGAFGPSYGYTF. The CDR3 DNA reads TGTGCCAGCACCCAAGGGGCGTTTGGGCCATCCTATGGCTACACCTTC.

This clonotype was seen more than once but under ten times. The V call is TRBV7-2, the J call TRBJ1-2; TRBD1 might be the D (5 bases). CDR3 length: 13 amino acids. Germline CDR1 is SGHTA and CDR2 is FQGNSA. Between the trimmed V and J ends, which lost 5 bases and 4 bases, there was a span of 11 bases. CDR3 loop: CASSVNGGYGYTF. CDR3 DNA: TGTGCCAGCAGCGTCAATGGGGGCTATGGCTACACCTTC.

Of note for this clonotype: One junction end does not reproduce the germline sequence, and a read error may be involved. The rearrangement joins TRBV29-1 to TRBJ2-7; 11 bases agree with TRBD1. CDR3 length equals 14 residues. Germline assignment: CDR1 SQVTM and CDR2 ANQGSEA. The CDR3 region is CSVEGTGGGYEQYF. CDR3 DNA: TGCAGCGTGGAAGGGACAGGGGGTGGCTACGAGCAGTACTTC.

A note on this clonotype: One junction end disagrees with the germline gene, perhaps due to a read error. The V gene is TRBV27, the J gene TRBJ1-2, with TRBD1 matching 9 bases. The length of the CDR3 is 16 residues. Per the germline V gene, CDR1 is MNHEY and CDR2 is SMNVEV (reference sequence). The CDR3 region is CASSSNNRGPNYGHTF. Here the CDR3 DNA reads TGTGCCAGCAGTTCCAACAACAGGGGGCCCAACTATGGCCACACCTTC.